Below are 2 T cell receptor beta chains sequenced from a single sample in a study of Ad26.COV2.S vaccination and SARS-CoV-2 variants. Treatment specified: around 19 received Ad26.COV2.S at low or high dose, single or two shots; about 5 received placebo; per-sample allocation not given. Sampling was performed 63 days after the first vaccine or placebo injection. Generated by immunoSEQ multiplex PCR, the TCRdb table keeps only in-frame clones and is missing some. The data hold hundreds of thousands of clones, with approximately 90% observed a single time. Sample: peripheral blood, taken in a trial of Ad26.COV2.S vaccine versus placebo. The source is a person aged 18 to 59 who received the Ad26.COV2.S COVID-19 vaccine or a placebo.

The chain uses TRBV6-2 or TRBV6-3 and TRBJ2-7; either TRBD1 or TRBD2 may supply D (6 bases each). Germline V CDR1 and CDR2: MNHEY, SVGEGT. This CDR3 is built from 18 residues. Trimming took 2 bases from V and 0 from J, leaving 20 bases between them. The CDR3 DNA follows: TGTGCCAGCAGTTACCAATACCGGGGGCAGACAGCCTCCTACGAGCAGTACTTC. Amino acids: CASSYQYRGQTASYEQYF.

For the CDR3, the DNA is TGTGCCAGCAGTTATGGGGACAGGAGCAATCAGCCCCAGCATTTT. Translating gives CASSYGDRSNQPQHF. The J gene is TRBJ1-5, the V gene TRBV28, with 8 nucleotides matching TRBD1. Per germline, CDR1 MDHEN and CDR2 SYDVKM. CDR3 size: 15 residues. Unmatched junction bases numbered 3, after V lost 4 bases and J lost 1 base.